Following are 6 T cell receptor beta chains from one sample sequenced in a study of blood T cell repertoires in COVID-19. The method was immunoSEQ multiplex PCR; TCRdb's version includes in-frame clones alone and lacks a portion of them. The table includes under 40,000 clones, 90% detected once. Sequencing used peripheral blood. The receptors were gathered from a man between 60 and 70 years old with active COVID-19.

This clone is a singleton in its sample. The rearrangement links TRBV4-3 to TRBJ2-2; 8 bases match TRBD1. Germline CDR1 reads LGHNA; CDR2 reads YSLEER. J gave up 3 bases and V 6 bases, and 6 bases lay outside the gene matches. The CDR3 runs 15 residues. The CDR3 loop reads CASSVDRAHTGELFF. Here the CDR3 DNA reads TGCGCCAGCAGTGTGGACAGGGCGCACACCGGGGAGCTGTTTTTT.

The rearrangement links TRBV7-2 to TRBJ2-1; D is unclear. The V and J ends lost 1 base and 0 bases respectively, with 7 bases between them. From germline, CDR1 is SGHTA and CDR2 FQGNSA. The CDR3 is 15 amino acids. CDR3 sequence (DNA): TGTGCCAGCAGCTTAGATCCCAGCTCCTACAATGAGCAGTTCTTC. It specifies CASSLDPSSYNEQFF.

The chain couples TRBV7-9 to TRBJ2-1, with unresolved D. Germline V lookup: CDR1 SEHNR, CDR2 FQNEAQ (reference sequence). V lost 1 base, J lost 10 bases, and 11 bases lay in between. The CDR3 is made up of 13 amino acids. The CDR3 is CASSLVSNEEQFF. DNA of the CDR3: TGTGCCAGCAGCTTAGTGTCCAACGAGGAGCAGTTCTTC.

The chain is built from TRBV11-2 and TRBJ2-5; 7 nucleotides line up with TRBD2. Germline-derived CDR1 and CDR2 are SGHAT and FQNNGV. The CDR3 is made up of 14 amino acids. Unmatched junction bases numbered 5, after V lost 0 bases and J lost 7 bases. The CDR3 spells CASSLESGGGTQYF. The CDR3, as DNA: TGTGCCAGCAGCTTAGAGTCTGGGGGGGGGACCCAGTACTTC.

This clone was picked up one time. This rearrangement joins TRBV6-2 or TRBV6-3 to TRBJ1-4, with no clear D. Trimming shortened V by 2 bases and J by 8 bases, and 6 bases separated the two germline ends. The germline CDR1 and CDR2 sequences are MNHEY and SVGEGT. The CDR3 has 12 amino acids. In DNA, the CDR3 is TGTGCCAGCAGTTACGGAGCGGAAAAACTGTTTTTT. It is translated as CASSYGAEKLFF.

The chain employs TRBV10-3 and TRBJ2-7; 8 nucleotides line up with TRBD1. The CDR3 length is 15 residues. Germline trimming cut 11 bases from V and 2 bases from J; bases unmatched to any gene: 14. CDR1 and CDR2 (germline): ENHRY, SYGVKD. CDR3 loop: CARRFRDRPPYEQYF. The CDR3 nucleotides read TGTGCCCGCAGATTCCGGGACAGGCCGCCCTACGAGCAGTACTTC.